This T cell receptor beta chain comes out of a study of OX40 agonist ivuxolimab in advanced cancers. Clones were read by immunoSEQ multiplex PCR, and TCRdb kept only the in-frame ones, dropping some. Altogether around 46,000 clones are present, 70% to 80% being singletons, with the ten largest covering roughly 3%. Study-level points and caveats: Expanded clones tended on average to be more numerous among CD8+ T cells than CD4+.

On this clone: Its antigen remains unidentified.

Germline V gives CDR1 SNHLY, CDR2 FYNNEI. This CDR3 is 15 amino acids long. Trimming removed 6 bases at V and 4 bases at J, with 17 bases between. This receptor was taken from an adult with an advanced solid tumor such as melanoma, head and neck, liver or kidney cancer. This sequence joins TRBV2 and TRBJ2-3; D could derive from TRBD1 or TRBD2 (5 bases each). The sequences come from CD4+ or CD8+ T cells sorted from blood, collected in a trial of the OX40 agonist ivuxolimab. DNA for the CDR3: TGTGCCAGCAGCGTTTGGGCGGTGGGGGCAGATACGCAGTATTTT. Translated, it gives CASSVWAVGADTQYF.